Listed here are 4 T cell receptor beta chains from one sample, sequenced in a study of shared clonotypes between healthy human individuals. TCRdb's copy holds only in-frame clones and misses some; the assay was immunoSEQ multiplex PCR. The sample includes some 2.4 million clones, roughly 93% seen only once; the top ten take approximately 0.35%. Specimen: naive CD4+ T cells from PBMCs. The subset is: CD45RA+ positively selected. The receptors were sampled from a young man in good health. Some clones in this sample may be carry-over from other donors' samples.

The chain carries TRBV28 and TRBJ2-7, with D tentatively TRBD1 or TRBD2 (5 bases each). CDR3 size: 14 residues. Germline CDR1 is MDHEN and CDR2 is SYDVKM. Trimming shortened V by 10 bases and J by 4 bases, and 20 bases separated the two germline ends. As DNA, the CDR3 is TGTGCCATCGTCCGACCTGGGGGTTCTTACGAGCAGTACTTC. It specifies CAIVRPGGSYEQYF.

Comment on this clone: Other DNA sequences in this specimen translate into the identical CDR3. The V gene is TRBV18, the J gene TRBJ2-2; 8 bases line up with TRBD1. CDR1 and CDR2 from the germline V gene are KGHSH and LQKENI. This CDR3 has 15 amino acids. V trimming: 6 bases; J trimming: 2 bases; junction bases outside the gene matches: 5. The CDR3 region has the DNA TGTGCCAGCTCTCCCGGGACAGGCAACACCGGGGAGCTGTTTTTT. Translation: CASSPGTGNTGELFF.

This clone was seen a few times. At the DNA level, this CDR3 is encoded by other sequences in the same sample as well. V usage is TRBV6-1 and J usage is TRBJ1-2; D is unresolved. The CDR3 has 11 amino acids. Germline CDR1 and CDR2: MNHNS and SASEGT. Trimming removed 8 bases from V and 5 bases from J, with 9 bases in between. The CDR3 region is CASGTEYGYTF. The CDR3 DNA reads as TGTGCCAGCGGCACAGAGTATGGCTACACCTTC.

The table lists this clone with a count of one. The DNA for the CDR3 is TGTGCCAGCGTCCTTAGCGGGAAGTACGAGCAGTACTTC. It translates to CASVLSGKYEQYF. This sequence joins TRBV28 and TRBJ2-7; TRBD2 matches 8 bases. The CDR3 extends over 13 amino acids. Germline trimming cut 8 bases from V and 4 bases from J; bases unmatched to any gene: 7. Germline lookup yields CDR1 MDHEN and CDR2 SYDVKM.